One sample yielded the 22 T cell receptor beta chains listed below, sequenced in a study of radiotherapy plus CTLA-4 blockade in lung cancer. The repertoire was sequenced with immunoSEQ multiplex PCR; TCRdb's copy has only in-frame clones and lacks some. The sample shows 85,000 to 100,000 clones, 60% to 80% of them seen only once. Source: peripheral blood, taken from a patient treated with radiotherapy plus ipilimumab. The receptors stem from a human donor with non-small cell lung cancer that progressed on radiotherapy plus ipilimumab.

The chain carries TRBV9 and TRBJ2-7, with TRBD2 identical over 8 bases. In germline, CDR1 is SGDLS, CDR2 YYNGEE. The trim removed 0 bases at V and 5 bases at J, leaving 4 bases unmatched. The CDR3 has 14 residues. The CDR3 spells CASSVEGAGDEQYF. CDR3 bases: TGTGCCAGCAGCGTAGAAGGAGCGGGAGACGAGCAGTACTTC.

There are a few counts of this clone. The CDR3 sequence: CASSPMASPYEQYF. For the CDR3, the DNA is TGTGCCAGCTCACCGATGGCGTCTCCCTACGAGCAGTACTTC. The chain is built from TRBV18 and TRBJ2-7; the D is unclear. The V gene lost 3 bases and the J gene lost 2 bases, with 11 bases spanning the gap. Germline values: CDR1 KGHSH, CDR2 LQKENI. The CDR3 is made up of 14 amino acids.

The chain recombines TRBV28 with TRBJ2-2; TRBD2 is a possible D gene (6 bases). Trimming took off 8 bases at V and 2 bases at J, with 12 bases between the two ends. Germline V gives CDR1 MDHEN, CDR2 SYDVKM. This CDR3 spans 14 amino acids. CDR3 nucleotides: TGTGCCAGCTGGGGACTTACCAACACCGGGGAGCTGTTTTTT. Its translation: CASWGLTNTGELFF.

This chain links TRBV7-7 with TRBJ2-5; 8 bases line up with TRBD2. The ends lost 5 bases at V and 0 bases at J; junction bases unmatched: 2. The germline V gene encodes CDR1 SSHAT and CDR2 FNYEAQ (reference sequence). CDR3 length: 14 residues. In DNA, the CDR3 is TGTGCCAGCAGCCCCGGGGGGGACCAAGAGACCCAGTACTTC. It encodes CASSPGGDQETQYF.

This clone was found a few times. CDR3 DNA sequence: TGTGCCAGTCACGGCGGACAGGGTAATCAGCCCCAGCATTTT. This gives the protein CASHGGQGNQPQHF. The V and J genes are TRBV19 and TRBJ1-5; 8 bases are shared with TRBD1. V lost 8 bases, J lost 4 bases, and 7 bases stayed unmatched. The CDR3 length is 14 residues. Per germline, CDR1 LNHDA and CDR2 SQIVND (reference sequence).

Worth noting for this clone: The junction departs from the called germline gene at one end, perhaps through a read error. The CDR3 coding sequence is TGTGCCAGCAGTTTTGGACGAGATTCTGGAAACGCCATATATTTT. Protein product: CASSFGRDSGNAIYF. The J gene is TRBJ1-3, the V gene TRBV27; D is undetermined. The germline V gene encodes CDR1 MNHEY and CDR2 SMNVEV (reference sequence). The CDR3 length is 15 residues.

This clone was counted a single time. The gene calls are TRBV29-1 and TRBJ2-7; 10 bases align to TRBD2. The trim removed 3 bases at V and 6 bases at J, leaving 5 bases unmatched. This CDR3 comprises 13 residues. Per germline, CDR1 SQVTM and CDR2 ANQGSEA. CDR3 residues: CSVEEREGFEQYF. The CDR3 bases are TGCAGCGTTGAGGAGCGGGAGGGCTTCGAGCAGTACTTC.

Points on this clone: A much larger clone differs by one base, so this may be a read error. V is TRBV4-2 and J is TRBJ1-1; no firm D call. The germline V and J ends were trimmed by 0 bases and 1 base, with 6 bases remaining between them. Germline-derived CDR1 and CDR2 are LGHNA and YNFKEQ. CDR3 length: 14 amino acids. The CDR3, as DNA: TGTGCCAGCAGCCAAGATCTGGGGAACACTGAAGCTTTCTTT. This gives the protein CASSQDLGNTEAFF.

The V and J genes are TRBV18 and TRBJ2-1; 14 positions match TRBD2. This CDR3 comprises 16 residues. The V gene's germline CDR1 is KGHSH and CDR2 LQKENI. With 3 bases clipped from V and 6 bases from J, the junction kept 4 bases outside the gene matches. CDR3 sequence reads: CASSPLGTSGSNEQFF. CDR3 nucleotides: TGTGCCAGCTCACCCCTCGGGACTAGCGGGAGCAATGAGCAGTTCTTC.

V usage is TRBV5-1 and J usage is TRBJ1-2; TRBD1 matches 7 bases. Looked up from germline, CDR1 is SGHRS and CDR2 is YFSETQ. This CDR3 has 15 amino acids. V lost 5 bases and J lost 2; bases outside the gene matches: 9. CDR3 coding DNA: TGCGCCAGCAGTTCGGGACAGTGGGGGAACTATGGCTACACCTTC. Its translation is CASSSGQWGNYGYTF.

This clone came up once. The J gene is TRBJ2-7, the V gene TRBV28; D is undetermined. This CDR3 region has 12 residues. V was pared by 3 bases and J by 3 bases, with 6 bases between. Germline lookup yields CDR1 MDHEN and CDR2 SYDVKM. The CDR3: CASSLSYYEQYF. In DNA form, the CDR3 reads TGTGCCAGCAGTTTGTCCTACTACGAGCAGTACTTC.

A few counts support this clone. V usage is TRBV6-1 and J usage is TRBJ1-1; a weak D match, TRBD1 (5 bases). CDR3 size: 11 residues. The V end lost 11 bases, the J end lost 10 bases, and 17 bases lay between the germline ends. Germline V gene data show CDR1 as MNHNS and CDR2 as SASEGT. The CDR3 spells CAGAGWGRAFF. The CDR3 DNA sequence: TGTGCCGGCGCAGGTTGGGGGAGAGCTTTCTTT.

This chain links TRBV18 with TRBJ1-2; a possible D gene is TRBD1 (6 bases). V gave up 4 bases and J gave up 2 bases, with 26 bases separating them. CDR1 and CDR2 from the germline V gene are KGHSH and LQKENI. CDR3 length: 19 amino acids. CDR3 loop: CASSRRFTGGMQGNYGYTF. CDR3 DNA sequence: TGTGCCAGCTCACGGCGATTTACGGGAGGGATGCAGGGGAACTATGGCTACACCTTC.

This sequence joins TRBV28 and TRBJ1-5; the D gene is possibly TRBD1 (5 bases). Trimming stripped 2 bases from V and 2 bases from J, with 10 bases between. The CDR3 spans 15 residues. In germline, CDR1 is MDHEN, CDR2 SYDVKM. The CDR3 here is CASSLGTFGNQPQHF. CDR3 nucleotide sequence: TGTGCCAGCAGTTTAGGGACTTTTGGCAATCAGCCCCAGCATTTT.

The chain has TRBV5-6 and TRBJ1-2; D may be TRBD1 (5 bases). Trimming pared 1 base from V and 0 bases from J, leaving 10 bases between. Germline V CDR1 and CDR2: SGHDT, YYEEEE. The CDR3 sequence is 15 residues long. The CDR3 reads CASSLRGGANYGYTF. CDR3 bases: TGTGCCAGCAGCTTGAGGGGCGGAGCTAACTATGGCTACACCTTC. The complete variable domain, with remaining parts taken from reference TRBV5-6 and TRBJ1-2, reads DAGVTQSPTHLIKTRGQQVTLRCSPKSGHDTVSWYQQALGQGPQFIFQYYEEEERQRGNFPDRFSGHQFPNYSSELNVNALLLGDSALYLCASSLRGGANYGYTFGSGTRLTVV.

This clone was seen just once. The chain recombines TRBV28 with TRBJ2-3; D remains unclear. V shed 5 bases and J shed 6 bases, with 9 bases lying between them. Germline V gene data show CDR1 as MDHEN and CDR2 as SYDVKM. This CDR3 contains 12 residues. The CDR3 DNA sequence: TGTGCCAGCAGTATGGGGTCCGATACGCAGTATTTT. This gives the protein CASSMGSDTQYF. Together with reference TRBV28 and TRBJ2-3, the CDR3 gives the full variable domain: DVKVTQSSRYLVKRTGEKVFLECVQDMDHENMFWYRQDPGLGLRLIYFSYDVKMKEKGDIPEGYSVSREKKERFSLILESASTNQTSMYLCASSMGSDTQYFGPGTRLTVL.

The chain uses TRBV30 and TRBJ2-5; no definite D call. V was clipped by 2 bases and J by 2 bases, with 9 bases between them. This CDR3 comprises 13 residues. Germline values: CDR1 GTSNPN, CDR2 SVGIG (reference sequence). The CDR3 region is CAWSMTVQETQYF. The CDR3 nucleotides read TGTGCCTGGAGTATGACCGTGCAAGAGACCCAGTACTTC.

J is TRBJ1-5 and V is TRBV6-5; 7 bases fit TRBD1. Trimming removed 7 bases from V and 3 bases from J; junction bases left unmatched: 6. The CDR3 is 14 amino acids. In germline, CDR1 is MNHEY, CDR2 SVGAGI. This CDR3 reads CASTPGQFNQPQHF. The CDR3 nucleotides are TGTGCCAGCACTCCGGGACAGTTCAATCAGCCCCAGCATTTT.

The chain is built from TRBV5-4 and TRBJ1-1; D may be TRBD1 (6 bases). CDR3 length equals 15 residues. V was shortened by 5 bases and J by 0 bases, with 14 bases between the two germline ends. Germline assignment: CDR1 SGHNT and CDR2 YYREEE (reference sequence). DNA for the CDR3: TGTGCCAGCAGGAGGGGGGGGTTGATGAACACTGAAGCTTTCTTT. It codes for CASRRGGLMNTEAFF.

V usage is TRBV5-1 and J usage is TRBJ1-2; 7 bases agree with TRBD1. This CDR3 contains 13 residues. V shed 3 bases and J 4 bases; nucleotides not matched to a gene: 3. The germline V gene encodes CDR1 SGHRS and CDR2 YFSETQ. In DNA, the CDR3 is TGCGCCAGCAGCTGGAGGGACAGCTATGGCTACACCTTC. Its protein product is CASSWRDSYGYTF.

The rearrangement links TRBV11-2 to TRBJ1-3, with TRBD1 matching over 7 bases. The CDR3 is made up of 18 amino acids. With 7 bases clipped from V and 3 bases from J, the junction kept 18 bases outside the gene matches. Looked up from germline, CDR1 is SGHAT and CDR2 is FQNNGV. The CDR3 region has the DNA TGTGCCAGCACCCATACCAAGGGGGCGACAGGGAGTGGAAACACCATATATTTT. The encoded protein is CASTHTKGATGSGNTIYF.

The rearrangement uses TRBV2 and TRBJ1-5; 8 bases fit TRBD1. The CDR3 has 18 amino acids. J gave up 3 bases and V 7 bases, and 17 bases lay outside the gene matches. The germline V gene encodes CDR1 SNHLY and CDR2 FYNNEI. This CDR3 reads CASKRGTGQDGANQPQHF. CDR3 bases: TGTGCCAGCAAAAGGGGGACAGGTCAGGACGGGGCCAATCAGCCCCAGCATTTT.